Sequencing of this T cell receptor (beta chain) was carried out in a study of blood T cell repertoires in COVID-19. Cohort assignment relied on participant-reported clinical history. Trimming took 5 bases from V and 4 from J; bases not matched to a gene: 9. Looked up from germline, CDR1 is SGHNT and CDR2 is YYREEE (reference sequence). The CDR3 is 16 amino acids. Authors' analysis steps: Scientists estimated how many nucleated cells there were by amplifying reference gene primers. Generated by immunoSEQ multiplex PCR, the TCRdb table keeps only in-frame clones and is missing some. The V and J calls and the clone size are those of that table, but D and trimming were determined from the DNA. The profile covers some 260,000 clones, with around 90% appearing a single time and about 6% taken by the ten largest.

This clonotype was sampled from a woman in her twenties or thirties with acute COVID-19. The chain recombines TRBV5-4 with TRBJ2-3, with 11 bases identical to TRBD2. The sequenced sample consisted of PBMCs or T cells enriched from blood (not recorded which). The CDR3 DNA reads TGTGCCAGCAGACCCTCTAGCGGGAGGCGGGCAGATACGCAGTATTTT. It specifies CASRPSSGRRADTQYF.